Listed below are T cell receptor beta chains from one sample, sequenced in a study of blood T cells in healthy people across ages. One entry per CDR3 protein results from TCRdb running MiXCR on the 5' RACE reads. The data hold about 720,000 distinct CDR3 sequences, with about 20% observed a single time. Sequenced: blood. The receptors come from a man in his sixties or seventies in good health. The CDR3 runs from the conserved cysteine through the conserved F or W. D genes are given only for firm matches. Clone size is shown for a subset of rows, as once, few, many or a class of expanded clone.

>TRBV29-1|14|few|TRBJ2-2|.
TGCAGCGTTGAGACCTCCTTTGGCACCGGGGAGCTGTTTTTT
CSVETSFGTGELFF
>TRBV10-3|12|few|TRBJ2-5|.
TGTGCCATCAGTGCCCCCATGGAGACCCTGTACTTC
CAISAPMETLYF
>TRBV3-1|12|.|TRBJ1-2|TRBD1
TGTGCCAGCAGCGTAACAGGGGATGGCTACACCTTC
CASSVTGDGYTF
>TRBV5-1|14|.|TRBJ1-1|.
TGCGCCAGCCAAAGACAGCCTGAGAACACTGAAGCTTTCTTT
CASQRQPENTEAFF
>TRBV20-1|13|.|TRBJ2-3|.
TGCAGTGCTAGCGTCCCTTACGCAGATACGCAGTATTTT
CSASVPYADTQYF
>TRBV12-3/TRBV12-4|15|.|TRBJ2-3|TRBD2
TGTGCCAGCAGCCATAGCGGGAGAAGCACAGATACGCAGTATTTT
CASSHSGRSTDTQYF
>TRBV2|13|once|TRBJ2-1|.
TGTGCCGGAAGGGGGGCATTGGGGAATGAGCAGTTCTTC
CAGRGALGNEQFF
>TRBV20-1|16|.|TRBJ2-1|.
TGCAGTGCAGACCCTTTGGGCGCCCTCTCCTACAATGAGCAGTTCTTC
CSADPLGALSYNEQFF
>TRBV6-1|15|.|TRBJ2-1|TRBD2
TGTGCCAGCGCAATAGCGGGGGCCCGATATAATGAGCAGTTCTTC
CASAIAGARYNEQFF
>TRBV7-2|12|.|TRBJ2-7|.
TGTGCCAGCCGTGCGCCGAACTACGAGCAGTACTTC
CASRAPNYEQYF
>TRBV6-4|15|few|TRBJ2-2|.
TGTGCCAGCAGTCCAACAGGATGGAACACCGGGGAGCTGTTTTTT
CASSPTGWNTGELFF
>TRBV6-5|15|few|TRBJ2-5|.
TGTGCCAGCAGTCGGGACTGGAGATCACAGGAGACCCAGTACTTC
CASSRDWRSQETQYF
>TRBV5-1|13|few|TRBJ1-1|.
TGCGCCAGCAGCTACAGGGTTAGGACTGAAGCTTTCTTT
CASSYRVRTEAFF
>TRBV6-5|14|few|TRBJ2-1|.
TGTGCCAGCAGTTGGGCTTTCGACTACAATGAGCAGTTCTTC
CASSWAFDYNEQFF
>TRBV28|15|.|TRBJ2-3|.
TGTGCCACCAGCCCCGGGACACTCCGTGGCGATACGCAGTATTTT
CATSPGTLRGDTQYF
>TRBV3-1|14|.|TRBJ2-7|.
TGTGCCAGCAGCCAAGGACAGGAGACCTACGAGCAGTACTTC
CASSQGQETYEQYF
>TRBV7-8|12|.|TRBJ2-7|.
TGTGCCAGCAGCTTACGGGTGAACGAGCAGTACTTC
CASSLRVNEQYF
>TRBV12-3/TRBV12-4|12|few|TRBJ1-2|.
TGTGCCAGCAGTGCTACTAGTATTGGCTACACCTTC
CASSATSIGYTF
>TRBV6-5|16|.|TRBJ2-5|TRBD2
TGTGCCAGCAGTTACTCTAGCGGGGGGATCCGAGAGACCCAGTACTTC
CASSYSSGGIRETQYF
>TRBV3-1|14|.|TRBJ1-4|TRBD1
TGTGCCAGCAACCAGGGGGACCGTTATGAAAAACTGTTTTTT
CASNQGDRYEKLFF
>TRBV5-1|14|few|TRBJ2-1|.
TGCGCCAGCACCCCCTTGGGTGGGTACAATGAGCAGTTCTTC
CASTPLGGYNEQFF
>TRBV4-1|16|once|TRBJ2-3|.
TGCGCCAGCAGCCAAGCATTCGGGCGGAACACAGATACGCAGTATTTT
CASSQAFGRNTDTQYF
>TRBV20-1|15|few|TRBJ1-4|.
TGCAGTGCTAGCGATGGGTCTCTGGCTAATGAAAAACTGTTTTTT
CSASDGSLANEKLFF
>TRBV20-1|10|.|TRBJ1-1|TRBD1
TGCAGTGCTGACGGACAGGTGGCTTTCTTT
CSADGQVAFF
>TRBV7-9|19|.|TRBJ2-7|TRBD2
TGTGCCAGCAGCTTAGTCGGACTAGCGGGAGCCCGCGGCCCCTACGAGCAGTACTTC
CASSLVGLAGARGPYEQYF
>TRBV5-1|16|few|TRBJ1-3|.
TGCGCCAGCAGCCCCTCAGGACTCCTGCATGGAAACACCATATATTTT
CASSPSGLLHGNTIYF
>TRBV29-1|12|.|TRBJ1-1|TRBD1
TGCAGCGCTAGTGAAGGGGGCGCAGGGGCTTTCTTT
CSASEGGAGAFF
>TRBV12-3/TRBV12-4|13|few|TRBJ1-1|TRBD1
TGTGCCAGTACAGGGGTACGGAACACTGAAGCTTTCTTT
CASTGVRNTEAFF
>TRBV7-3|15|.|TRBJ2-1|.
TGTGCCAGCAGCTTCTCAGCGGGCACACACAATGAGCAGTTCTTC
CASSFSAGTHNEQFF
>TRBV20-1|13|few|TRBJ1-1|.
TGCAGTGCTAGAGGGGCCTTGAACACTGAAGCTTTCTTT
CSARGALNTEAFF
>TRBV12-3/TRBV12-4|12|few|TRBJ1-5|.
TGTGCCAGCAGTTTAAAATCTCAGCCCCAGCATTTT
CASSLKSQPQHF
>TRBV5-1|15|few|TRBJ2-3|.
TGCGCCAGCAGCTTGGGGACTCTGAACCACCATACGCAGTATTTT
CASSLGTLNHHTQYF
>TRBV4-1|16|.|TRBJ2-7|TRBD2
TGCGCCAGCAGCCAAGATACTAGCGGAAACCCCTACGAGCAGTACTTC
CASSQDTSGNPYEQYF
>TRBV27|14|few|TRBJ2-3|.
TGTGCCAGCAGTCCCGGGACTTCTCGGGATACGCAGTATTTT
CASSPGTSRDTQYF
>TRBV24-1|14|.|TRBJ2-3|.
TGTGCCACGCAGGACGTCGGGGTGACAGATACGCAGTATTTT
CATQDVGVTDTQYF
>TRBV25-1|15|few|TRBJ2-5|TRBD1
TGTGCCAGCAGTGACCTACGACAGGGCGGGGAGACCCAGTACTTC
CASSDLRQGGETQYF
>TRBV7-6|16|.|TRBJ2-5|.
TGTGCCAGCAGCGGGAGTTCGGTTTCGAGTCTAGAGACCCAGTACTTC
CASSGSSVSSLETQYF
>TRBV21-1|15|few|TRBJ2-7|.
TGTGCCAGCAGCCCCCCCCTCTTTCGGCTCTACGAGCAGTACTTC
CASSPPLFRLYEQYF
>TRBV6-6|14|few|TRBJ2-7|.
TGTGCCAGCAGTTACTCGGAACTAAACTACGAGCAGTACTTC
CASSYSELNYEQYF